A single sample is the source of the 20 T cell receptor beta chains below, sequenced in a study of T cells after yellow fever vaccination. From the 5' RACE reads, TCRdb called clonotypes with MiXCR, one entry per CDR3 protein. The table shows hundreds of thousands of distinct CDR3 sequences, with roughly 13% occurring only once. The starting material was PBMCs, obtained on the day of the yellow fever booster vaccination. These receptors all come from a man aged 25-45 years who received the YFV17D yellow fever vaccine.

The rearrangement links TRBV28 to TRBJ2-3; TRBD2 aligns across 8 bases. The germline gives CDR1 MDHEN, CDR2 SYDVKM. J lost 3 bases, V lost 7 bases, and 3 bases had no gene match. This CDR3 spans 13 amino acids. The CDR3 here is CASISSGTDTQYF. CDR3 DNA sequence: TGTGCCAGCATATCTAGCGGGACAGATACGCAGTATTTT.

The chain links TRBV30 to TRBJ2-5; D is tentatively TRBD1 or TRBD2 (6 bases each). The germline CDR1 and CDR2 sequences are GTSNPN and SVGIG (reference sequence). V gave up 0 bases and J gave up 5 bases, with 13 bases separating them. This CDR3 contains 14 residues. In DNA, the CDR3 is TGTGCCTGGAGTGTGAGGGGGAGGTTGGAGACCCAGTACTTC. Protein sequence: CAWSVRGRLETQYF. Full variable domain (missing parts from reference TRBV30 and TRBJ2-5): SQTIHQWPATLVQPVGSPLSLECTVEGTSNPNLYWYRQAAGRGLQLLFYSVGIGQISSEVPQNLSASRPQDRQFILSSKKLLLSDSGFYLCAWSVRGRLETQYFGPGTRLLVL.

The rearrangement uses TRBV20-1 and TRBJ2-1; 10 nucleotides agree with TRBD2. Germline loops: CDR1 DFQATT, CDR2 SNEGSKA (reference sequence). This CDR3 is 14 amino acids long. DNA for the CDR3: TGCAGGGGACTAGCGTCTAGCTCCTACAATGAGCAGTTCTTC. Amino acid sequence: CRGLASSSYNEQFF.

This clonotype was seen a handful of times. This rearrangement joins TRBV20-1 to TRBJ2-3, with 10 bases aligning to TRBD2. CDR1 and CDR2 (germline): DFQATT, SNEGSKA (reference sequence). Trimming removed 6 bases from V and 0 bases from J; junction bases left unmatched: 3. This CDR3 is 14 amino acids long. The CDR3 DNA is TGCAGTGCGGCGACTAGCGGGAGCACAGATACGCAGTATTTT. Translated: CSAATSGSTDTQYF.

V usage is TRBV19 and J usage is TRBJ2-4; D gene uncertain. Trimming left V 7 bases short and J 2 bases short, with 12 bases between. The length of the CDR3 is 14 residues. The V gene's germline CDR1 is LNHDA and CDR2 SQIVND (reference sequence). The CDR3 DNA reads TGTGCCAGTACGGTGTCCTCGACCAAAAACATTCAGTACTTC. Protein sequence: CASTVSSTKNIQYF.

This clonotype was counted ten times or more. V usage is TRBV10-3 and J usage is TRBJ2-7; 10 bases match TRBD1. Trimming took 11 bases from V and 5 from J; bases not matched to a gene: 12. The V gene's germline CDR1 is ENHRY and CDR2 SYGVKD. CDR3 length: 14 amino acids. CDR3 amino acids: CALGEGQGPHEQYF. The CDR3 DNA sequence: TGTGCCCTTGGAGAGGGACAGGGGCCCCACGAGCAGTACTTC.

This clonotype was found many times. The chain has TRBV6-2 or TRBV6-3 and TRBJ2-1, with TRBD2 identical over 8 bases. V was clipped by 5 bases and J by 6 bases; unmatched bases: 6. Germline-derived CDR1 and CDR2 are MNHEY and SVGEGT. This CDR3 spans 14 amino acids. The CDR3 spells CASSPGGPVNEQFF. Here the CDR3 DNA reads TGTGCCAGCAGTCCGGGAGGGCCGGTCAATGAGCAGTTCTTC.

This clonotype has ten or more counts. Here the CDR3 DNA reads TGCGCCAGCAGCTTGGCCGAACTAGCGGGATCTGATACGCAGTATTTT. Translation: CASSLAELAGSDTQYF. The rearrangement uses TRBV5-1 and TRBJ2-3, with TRBD2 identical over 10 bases. CDR3 length equals 16 residues. Germline values: CDR1 SGHRS, CDR2 YFSETQ. V lost 0 bases and J lost 6; bases outside the gene matches: 7.

The gene calls are TRBV28 and TRBJ2-3; maybe TRBD2 (5 bases). Trimming cost V 11 bases and J 0 bases, with 18 bases left between them. The CDR3 contains 15 residues. Germline CDR1 is MDHEN and CDR2 is SYDVKM. The CDR3 DNA follows: TGTGCCTCCCCCCCCCGGGGTACTAGCACAGATACGCAGTATTTT. Its protein is CASPPRGTSTDTQYF.

This clonotype was observed a few times. J is TRBJ2-1 and V is TRBV10-1, with D unresolved. Germline CDR1 and CDR2: WNHNN and SYGVQD (reference sequence). V was trimmed by 2 bases and J by 8 bases, leaving 10 bases between them. The CDR3 totals 13 residues. DNA for the CDR3: TGCGCCAGCAGTGAGGAGAATAAAGATGAGCAGTTCTTC. It specifies CASSEENKDEQFF.

Only a few counts were recorded for this clonotype. This chain uses TRBV20-1 with TRBJ1-2, with D possibly TRBD1 on 5 matching bases. V shed 1 base and J shed 7 bases, with 16 bases lying between them. CDR1 is DFQATT, CDR2 SNEGSKA, per germline (reference sequence). CDR3 size: 14 residues. CDR3 sequence reads: CSARGGRELSGYTF. The CDR3 DNA sequence: TGCAGTGCTAGAGGAGGCAGGGAGTTGAGTGGCTACACCTTC.

The chain has TRBV30 and TRBJ2-5, with D hard to call. The CDR3 extends over 15 amino acids. Trimming removed 4 bases at V and 1 base at J, with 16 bases between. The germline V gene has CDR1 GTSNPN and CDR2 SVGIG (reference sequence). The CDR3 bases are TGTGCCTGGACTCTCGGCCAACTTCCCCAAGAGACCCAGTACTTC. It is translated as CAWTLGQLPQETQYF.

A few counts support this clonotype. The V call is TRBV24-1, the J call TRBJ2-2, with D possibly being TRBD2 (5 bases). V lost 3 bases and J 5 bases, leaving 9 bases between the germline ends. The CDR3 spans 14 residues. CDR1 KGHDR and CDR2 SFDVKD come from the germline V gene. Here the CDR3 reads CATSDPGLTGELFF. CDR3 nucleotide sequence: TGTGCCACCAGTGATCCCGGACTGACCGGGGAGCTGTTTTTT.

The V gene is TRBV4-3, the J gene TRBJ2-1; possibly TRBD1 or TRBD2 for D (5 bases each). V was pared by 4 bases and J by 7 bases, with 23 bases between. Germline V gene lookup returns CDR1 LGHNA and CDR2 YSLEER. The CDR3 loop spans 17 amino acids. In nucleotides, the CDR3 is TGCGCCAGCAGCCGCTACTTTCCGGGGACCGGGTCGAATGAGCAGTTCTTC. This translates into CASSRYFPGTGSNEQFF.

This clonotype was picked up a small number of times. The chain is built from TRBV20-1 and TRBJ1-5; D is undetermined. Germline CDR1 DFQATT, CDR2 SNEGSKA (reference sequence). Trimming pared 6 bases from V and 3 bases from J, leaving 9 bases between. There are 12 residues in the CDR3. The CDR3 region is CSAAGINQPQHF. CDR3 DNA sequence: TGCAGTGCAGCTGGGATCAATCAGCCCCAGCATTTT.

For this clonotype: The junction departs from germline at one end; a sequencing error may be responsible. The chain couples TRBV20-1 to TRBJ2-3, with TRBD2 identical over 10 bases. Germline assignment: CDR1 DFQATT and CDR2 SNEGSKA (reference sequence). The CDR3 loop spans 17 amino acids. The chain's CDR3 is CCASFWGAGGRADTQYF. CDR3 coding DNA: TGCTGTGCTAGTTTTTGGGGAGCGGGAGGGCGCGCAGATACGCAGTATTTT.

This clonotype was seen a handful of times. The chain couples TRBV20-1 to TRBJ2-5; TRBD1 might be the D (5 bases). V dropped 4 bases and J dropped 3 bases, with 9 bases sitting between them. CDR1 and CDR2 (germline): DFQATT, SNEGSKA (reference sequence). The CDR3 totals 12 residues. The CDR3 coding sequence is TGCAGTGCTATTGGGGCAAAAGAGACCCAGTACTTC. It translates to CSAIGAKETQYF.

The DNA of the CDR3 is TGTGCCAGTAAAAAGGGATACGGGGAGCTGTTTTTT. It translates to CASKKGYGELFF. V is TRBV19 and J is TRBJ2-2; no clear D gene. CDR1 and CDR2 (germline): LNHDA, SQIVND (reference sequence). V lost 7 bases and J 7 bases, leaving 10 bases between the germline ends. The CDR3 extends over 12 amino acids. Combining the CDR3 with reference TRBV19 and TRBJ2-2 gives the whole variable domain DGGITQSPKYLFRKEGQNVTLSCEQNLNHDAMYWYRQDPGQGLRLIYYSQIVNDFQKGDIAEGYSVSREKKESFPLTVTSAQKNPTAFYLCASKKGYGELFFGEGSRLTVL.

This clonotype was seen more than once but under ten times. This chain uses TRBV10-1 with TRBJ2-5; 9 nucleotides match TRBD1. The CDR3 is 15 amino acids. The junction had 7 bases not matched to a gene; V was cut back by 4 bases and J by 4 bases. The germline gives CDR1 WNHNN, CDR2 SYGVQD (reference sequence). CDR3 DNA sequence: TGCGCCAGCAGTGCCCACAGGGGGCGCGGAGAGACCCAGTACTTC. Translated, it gives CASSAHRGRGETQYF.

The rearrangement links TRBV20-1 to TRBJ1-1, with D unclear. The V gene's germline CDR1 is DFQATT and CDR2 SNEGSKA (reference sequence). V was trimmed by 5 bases and J by 3 bases, leaving 13 bases between them. The CDR3 contains 13 residues. Here the CDR3 DNA reads TGCAGTGCTGGGAAGGCGGCCTACACTGAAGCTTTCTTT. It codes for CSAGKAAYTEAFF.